Listed here are 20 T cell receptor beta chains from one sample, sequenced in a study of CD8+CD57+ T cells in acquired aplastic anemia. Using genomic DNA as the template, TCR beta VDJ and CDR3 profiling was carried out. In TCRdb, the reads were re-called with MiXCR into one record per CDR3 protein. The sample consists of around 500,000 distinct CDR3 sequences, over 25% of them appearing once. The authors sequenced patients whose flow cytometry had shown CD8+CD57+ cell expansion. The specimen was sorted CD4+, CD8+, or CD8+CD57+ T cells (not recorded which) from PBMCs. The receptors stem from a human donor with aplastic anemia.

The V gene is TRBV25-1, the J gene TRBJ1-6; TRBD1 matches at 7 bases. This CDR3 comprises 17 residues. CDR1 MGHDK and CDR2 SYGVNS come from the germline V gene. The ends lost 6 bases at V and 0 bases at J; junction bases unmatched: 8. This CDR3 reads CASRRDSDSSYNSPLHF. DNA of the CDR3: TGTGCCAGCAGACGGGACAGTGATAGCTCCTATAATTCACCCCTCCACTTT.

The chain uses TRBV7-2 and TRBJ2-1; the match to TRBD1 covers 10 bases. CDR3 length equals 13 residues. V lost 1 base, J lost 14 bases, and 5 bases stayed unmatched. The V gene's germline CDR1 is SGHTA and CDR2 FQGNSA. This CDR3 reads CASSLGPDRGKFF. DNA of the CDR3: TGTGCCAGCAGCTTAGGACCGGACAGGGGGAAGTTCTTC. The variable domain in full, with the rest retrieved from reference TRBV7-2 and TRBJ2-1, is GAGVSQSPSNKVTEKGKDVELRCDPISGHTALYWYRQSLGQGLEFLIYFQGNSAPDKSGLPSDRFSAERTGGSVSTLTIQRTQQEDSAVYLCASSLGPDRGKFFGPGTRLTVL.

This clonotype was detected only a few times. Being one base from a much bigger clone, this may be a read error. V is TRBV10-3 and J is TRBJ1-1; D ambiguous. Germline values: CDR1 ENHRY, CDR2 SYGVKD. The CDR3 loop spans 11 amino acids. Here the CDR3 reads CAISQNAEAFF. CDR3 DNA sequence: TGTGCCATCAGCCAGAACGCTGAAGCTTTCTTT.

Turning to this clonotype: This may be a read error, as it is one base from a much larger clone. The chain is built from TRBV12-3 or TRBV12-4 and TRBJ2-7; tentatively, D is TRBD1 (5 bases). V shed 7 bases and J shed 3 bases, with 13 bases lying between them. This CDR3 is 13 amino acids long. CDR3 DNA sequence: TGTGCCAGCAATTTCAGGGATGGCTACGAGCAGTACTTC. This gives the protein CASNFRDGYEQYF.

This clonotype was counted between two and nine times. The chain combines TRBV7-2 with TRBJ1-1; the D is unclear. V was pared by 4 bases and J by 1 base, with 7 bases between. CDR1 and CDR2 (germline): SGHTA, FQGNSA. This CDR3 region has 13 residues. The CDR3 nucleotides are TGTGCCAGCAGCTCCCTTCGGAACACTGAAGCTTTCTTT. This sequence encodes CASSSLRNTEAFF.

The V call is TRBV20-1, the J call TRBJ2-5; D gene uncertain. The CDR3 sequence is 13 residues long. V lost 1 base, J lost 2 bases, and 8 bases lay in between. Germline CDR1 DFQATT, CDR2 SNEGSKA (reference sequence). The CDR3 DNA reads TGCAGTGCTAGAGGGGGAAGGCAAGAGACCCAGTACTTC. This sequence encodes CSARGGRQETQYF.

This clonotype has ten or more counts. The rearrangement uses TRBV10-1 and TRBJ1-2, with D unresolved. V dropped 0 bases and J dropped 0 bases, with 2 bases sitting between them. The germline V gene encodes CDR1 WNHNN and CDR2 SYGVQD (reference sequence). The CDR3 has 13 amino acids. CDR3 nucleotide sequence: TGCGCCAGCAGTGAGTCCGCTAACTATGGCTACACCTTC. Protein product: CASSESANYGYTF.

This chain joins TRBV11-2 and TRBJ2-2; 8 positions match TRBD1. This CDR3 comprises 16 residues. Germline CDR1 and CDR2: SGHAT and FQNNGV. The trim removed 3 bases at V and 6 bases at J, leaving 9 bases unmatched. CDR3 coding DNA: TGTGCCAGCAGCTTGATAGTACAGGGGGGCGCCGGGGAGCTGTTTTTT. Its protein product is CASSLIVQGGAGELFF. Full variable domain (rest looked up from reference TRBV11-2 and TRBJ2-2): EAGVAQSPRYKIIEKRQSVAFWCNPISGHATLYWYQQILGQGPKLLIQFQNNGVVDDSQLPKDRFSAERLKGVDSTLKIQPAKLEDSAVYLCASSLIVQGGAGELFFGEGSRLTVL.

The genes are TRBV15 and TRBJ2-7; D remains ambiguous. The V and J ends lost 0 bases and 3 bases respectively, with 12 bases between them. The CDR3 spans 15 residues. From germline, CDR1 is LNHNV and CDR2 YYDKDF (reference sequence). CDR3: CATSRDSGPVYEQYF. As DNA, the CDR3 is TGTGCCACCAGCAGAGATTCAGGTCCTGTCTACGAGCAGTACTTC. Full variable domain (missing parts from reference TRBV15 and TRBJ2-7): DAMVIQNPRYQVTQFGKPVTLSCSQTLNHNVMYWYQQKSSQAPKLLFHYYDKDFNNEADTPDNFQSRRPNTSFCFLDIRSPGLGDTAMYLCATSRDSGPVYEQYFGPGTRLTVT.

This clonotype came up many times. The chain carries TRBV10-3 and TRBJ1-2; D possibly corresponds to TRBD1 (6 bases). Trimming removed 2 bases from V and 8 bases from J, with 12 bases in between. The CDR3 is 13 amino acids. Germline CDR1 reads ENHRY; CDR2 reads SYGVKD. This CDR3 is CAISEDRSAGYTF. The CDR3 bases are TGTGCCATCAGTGAGGACAGGTCGGCGGGCTACACCTTC.

This chain uses TRBV27 with TRBJ2-7, with D perhaps matching TRBD2 (6 bases). CDR1 and CDR2 (germline): MNHEY, SMNVEV (reference sequence). The V gene lost 6 bases and the J gene lost 2 bases, with 26 bases spanning the gap. The CDR3 extends over 18 amino acids. CDR3 DNA sequence: TGTGCCAGCAGGAACGAGCAGAGCCTGGGACTTAAACCCTACGAGCAGTACTTC. It translates to CASRNEQSLGLKPYEQYF.

In the case of this clonotype: The CDR3 carries no conserved terminal phenylalanine or tryptophan, so it likely arises from a read error. The V call is TRBV6-1, the J call TRBJ2-7; 9 bases line up with TRBD1. The CDR3 extends over 15 amino acids. Losses at the gene ends were 11 bases for V and 8 bases for J; bases not matched to a gene: 19. Germline V gene sequence: CDR1 MNHNS, CDR2 SASEGT. The CDR3 DNA follows: TGTGCCCGCACCGCCCAGCGGGACAGGGAATGGAAGCAGTACCTC. Amino acids: CARTAQRDREWKQYL.

In this sample, this clonotype turned up a few times. The chain recombines TRBV6-1 with TRBJ1-1, with a tentative D call TRBD1 (6 bases). CDR1 is MNHNS, CDR2 SASEGT, per germline. The CDR3 is 15 amino acids. V gave up 6 bases and J gave up 1 base, with 15 bases separating them. The CDR3 coding sequence is TGTGCCAGCAGGAACAGGGACACCCAGAACACTGAAGCTTTCTTT. Amino acids: CASRNRDTQNTEAFF.

The V gene is TRBV12-3 or TRBV12-4, the J gene TRBJ2-7, with a possible D match to TRBD2 (6 bases). Trimming pared 5 bases from V and 7 bases from J, leaving 18 bases between. The CDR3 sequence is 14 residues long. The CDR3 region is CASSLGTRIGEQYF. CDR3 coding DNA: TGTGCCAGCAGTCTCGGGACTCGGATTGGGGAGCAGTACTTC.

This clonotype was found a few times. A read error may be the cause here, since a much bigger clone is one base away. The V gene is TRBV5-4, the J gene TRBJ1-5; 8 nucleotides agree with TRBD1. The J segment lost 7 bases and the V segment lost 2 bases, leaving 2 bases of the junction unmatched. CDR1 SGHNT and CDR2 YYREEE come from the germline V gene (reference sequence). The CDR3 sequence is 13 residues long. The DNA for the CDR3 is TGTGCCAGCAGCTTTGGACAGGGCCAGCCCCAGCATTTT. This gives the protein CASSFGQGQPQHF.

The chain is built from TRBV9 and TRBJ2-7; 7 positions agree with TRBD2. Looked up from germline, CDR1 is SGDLS and CDR2 is YYNGEE. V was pared by 2 bases and J by 2 bases, with 4 bases of the junction left unmatched. The CDR3 consists of 14 residues. CDR3 in DNA: TGTGCCAGCAGCGTGGGGACTAACCCCTACGAGCAGTACTTC. It translates to CASSVGTNPYEQYF.

Many counts were recorded for this clonotype. This chain links TRBV5-1 with TRBJ2-3, with TRBD2 as a possible D gene (5 bases). Trimming stripped 4 bases from V and 4 bases from J, with 16 bases between. The CDR3 is made up of 15 amino acids. Per the germline V gene, CDR1 is SGHRS and CDR2 is YFSETQ. The CDR3: CASSMDWAGSDTQYF. The CDR3 nucleotides read TGCGCCAGCAGCATGGACTGGGCCGGGTCAGATACGCAGTATTTT.

A few counts support this clonotype. This chain links TRBV6-1 with TRBJ2-7, with 7 bases aligning to TRBD1. V trimming: 5 bases; J trimming: 6 bases; junction bases outside the gene matches: 16. Germline-derived CDR1 and CDR2 are MNHNS and SASEGT. The CDR3 contains 16 residues. The CDR3 sequence is CASSRDLNRGPSEQYF. Written as DNA, the CDR3 is TGTGCCAGCAGTCGTGACCTCAACAGGGGTCCGAGCGAGCAGTACTTC.

The gene calls are TRBV4-1 and TRBJ2-1, with D tentatively TRBD2 (6 bases). CDR1 MGHRA and CDR2 YSYEKL come from the germline V gene. V was clipped by 0 bases and J by 0 bases, with 9 bases between them. CDR3 size: 16 residues. The CDR3 nucleotides read TGCGCCAGCAGCCAAGAACTGGAGGGCTCCTACAATGAGCAGTTCTTC. Translating gives CASSQELEGSYNEQFF.

This clonotype came up a few times. This chain connects TRBV14 to TRBJ2-3; 7 bases line up with TRBD2. This CDR3 spans 16 amino acids. Germline CDR1 is SGHDN and CDR2 is FVKESK. V gave up 2 bases and J gave up 1 base; unmatched junction bases: 6. This CDR3 is CASSQIGGGGTDTQYF. The CDR3 region has the DNA TGTGCCAGCAGCCAAATCGGGGGAGGGGGCACAGATACGCAGTATTTT.